This T cell receptor (beta chain) derives from a study of T cells after yellow fever vaccination. Whole-study results and caveats: Post-booster reappearance was seen for most primary-vaccination clones (around 97% CD4, around 89% CD8). Clonotype sharing between CD4 and CD8 compartments was small. Weaker overall was a secondary response that nonetheless peaked faster, on day 5 versus 15.

The CDR3 is made up of 12 amino acids. Germline CDR1 reads SEHNR; CDR2 reads FQNEAQ (reference sequence). V was cut by 3 bases and J by 5 bases, with 7 bases left in between. 5'RACE template switching generated TCR cDNA, adding a universal primer site and UMIs. MiXCR, run by TCRdb on the 5' RACE reads, gives a single entry per CDR3 protein. The repertoire holds just under 600,000 distinct CDR3 sequences, with approximately 12% as singletons. This clonotype was observed many times. Its antigen is unidentified. The source is a man aged 25-40 years who received the YFV17D yellow fever vaccine. The material sequenced was PBMCs, taken on the day of the yellow fever booster vaccination. The rearrangement joins TRBV7-9 to TRBJ1-2, with D unclear. The CDR3 spells CASSFRYYGYTF. CDR3 DNA sequence: TGTGCCAGCAGCTTTAGATATTATGGCTACACCTTC.